This is a list of T cell receptor beta chains from one sample in a study of post-analysis software for immune sequencing data. A single record per CDR3 protein comes from TCRdb applying MiXCR to the PCR reads. The table lists a few hundred thousand distinct CDR3 sequences, less than 35% of them singletons. Sequencing was done on a sample of blood. All receptors come from a girl aged 5 to 17 with multiple sclerosis. Each CDR3 is given with its conserved first and last residue. Fields, in order: V gene, clone size, D gene, J gene, CDR3 protein, CDR3 DNA. The D gene is left open where the match is weak. Not every row has a clone size; where given, it reads once, few, many or a size class.

>TRBV7-9|few|TRBD1|TRBJ1-2
CASSLAGTGIYYGYTF
TGTGCCAGCAGCTTAGCCGGGACAGGGATTTACTATGGCTACACCTTC
>TRBV27|-|-|TRBJ1-5
CASSIRGGNQPQHF
TGTGCCAGCAGTATCCGAGGGGGGAATCAGCCCCAGCATTTT
>TRBV7-2|few|-|TRBJ2-2
CASSFHYSTGELFF
TGTGCCAGCAGCTTCCACTACTCCACCGGGGAGCTGTTTTTT
>TRBV3-1|-|-|TRBJ1-2
CASSQGQTYGYTF
TGTGCCAGCAGCCAAGGACAGACCTATGGCTACACCTTC
>TRBV12-3/TRBV12-4|once|TRBD1|TRBJ1-5
CASSSGGYQPQHF
TGTGCCAGCAGCTCAGGGGGGTATCAGCCCCAGCATTTT
>TRBV7-9|-|-|TRBJ1-2
CASSLRGNYGYTF
TGTGCCAGCAGCTTAAGAGGGAACTATGGCTACACCTTC
>TRBV7-2|-|-|TRBJ2-5
CASSERNQETQYF
TGTGCCAGCAGCGAGCGGAACCAAGAGACCCAGTACTTC
>TRBV20-1|-|-|TRBJ1-4
CSARDPTGIDEKLFF
TGCAGTGCTAGAGATCCGACCGGGATTGATGAAAAACTGTTTTTT
>TRBV6-2/TRBV6-3|few|-|TRBJ2-7
CASSYSDKTYEQYF
TGTGCCAGCAGTTACTCGGACAAGACCTACGAGCAGTACTTC
>TRBV29-1|few|-|TRBJ2-7
CSVEGGIGVYEQYF
TGCAGCGTTGAAGGGGGTATAGGGGTCTACGAGCAGTACTTC
>TRBV3-1|-|-|TRBJ1-1
CASSQVGEWNTEAFF
TGTGCCAGCAGCCAAGTCGGTGAATGGAACACTGAAGCTTTCTTT
>TRBV10-3|-|-|TRBJ2-7
CAISESPSYEQYF
TGTGCCATCAGTGAGTCGCCTTCCTACGAGCAGTACTTC
>TRBV24-1|-|TRBD1|TRBJ2-3
CAVQGDRGADTQYF
TGTGCCGTACAGGGGGACAGGGGGGCAGATACGCAGTATTTT
>TRBV20-1|-|TRBD2|TRBJ2-1
CSASGLAGGPRNEQFF
TGCAGTGCTAGTGGACTAGCGGGAGGGCCGAGGAATGAGCAGTTCTTC
>TRBV5-1|few|TRBD2|TRBJ2-1
CASSLGGGEVNEQFF
TGCGCCAGCAGCCTGGGGGGGGGAGAGGTGAATGAGCAGTTCTTC
>TRBV20-1|few|-|TRBJ2-5
CSVIQETQYF
TGCAGTGTGATTCAGGAGACCCAGTACTTC
>TRBV12-3/TRBV12-4|-|TRBD2|TRBJ2-1
CASSVGLAYNEQFF
TGTGCCAGCAGTGTGGGACTAGCGTACAATGAGCAGTTCTTC
>TRBV12-3/TRBV12-4|few|-|TRBJ2-3
CASSPGYTDTQYF
TGTGCCAGCAGCCCAGGATACACAGATACGCAGTATTTT
>TRBV29-1|few|TRBD1|TRBJ2-7
CSGRQGYEQYF
TGCAGCGGAAGACAGGGCTACGAGCAGTACTTC
>TRBV5-1|-|TRBD1|TRBJ1-1
CASSLDGQGNTEAFF
TGCGCCAGCAGCTTGGACGGACAGGGGAACACTGAAGCTTTCTTT
>TRBV11-2|-|-|TRBJ2-7
CASSLRLGTYEQYF
TGTGCCAGCAGCCTTAGATTAGGGACCTACGAGCAGTACTTC
>TRBV20-1|-|-|TRBJ1-6
CSARLQGNSYNSPLHF
TGCAGTGCTAGACTACAGGGTAACTCCTATAATTCACCCCTCCACTTT
>TRBV11-2|-|-|TRBJ2-3
CASSLQQGSTDTQYF
TGTGCCAGCAGCCTCCAGCAGGGCAGCACAGATACGCAGTATTTT
>TRBV13|-|-|TRBJ1-4
CASSLNREKLFF
TGTGCCAGCAGCCTAAACAGGGAAAAACTGTTTTTT
>TRBV6-5|many|TRBD2|TRBJ2-1
CASSYNRGVRDNEQFF
TGTGCCAGCAGTTACAATCGGGGGGTACGGGACAATGAGCAGTTCTTC